The clone carrying this TCR beta chain was seen a handful of times. CDR3 length: 15 residues. V shed 6 bases, J shed 5 bases, and the junction held 8 bases outside the gene matches. CDR1 and CDR2 (germline): SNHLY, FYNNEI. The table came from immunoSEQ multiplex PCR; TCRdb's copy has only in-frame clones and leaves some out. This sample has 150,000 to 200,000 clones, with roughly 95% found just once. This sample was taken from a study of control samples from healthy donors and cancer patients. The sequenced material came from blood. The rearrangement uses TRBV2 and TRBJ1-5; TRBD1 matches 9 bases. This TCR was recovered from a woman in her 30s in good health. CDR3 sequence reads: CASRTGTGIYQPQHF. The CDR3 region has the DNA TGTGCCAGCAGGACCGGGACAGGGATCTATCAGCCCCAGCATTTT. Complete variable domain (other parts from reference TRBV2 and TRBJ1-5): EPEVTQTPSHQVTQMGQEVILRCVPISNHLYFYWYRQILGQKVEFLVSFYNNEISEKSEIFDDQFSVERPDGSNFTLKIRSTKLEDSAMYFCASRTGTGIYQPQHFGDGTRLSIL.